This T cell receptor beta chain was obtained from a study of blood T cell repertoires in COVID-19. Looking at the study overall: Acute and convalescent COVID-19 samples came from the United States, Italy and Spain. Sources were T cells, B-cell-depleted T cells, or PBMCs; the material itself was cDNA or gDNA.

The CDR3 totals 15 residues. V shed 4 bases and J shed 0 bases, with 14 bases lying between them. Per the germline V gene, CDR1 is SGHRS and CDR2 is YFSETQ. TCRdb keeps only in-frame clones here, not all; method: immunoSEQ multiplex PCR. The sample has nearly 250,000 clones; 86% are singletons. The receptor was isolated from a woman of 80 years or more with COVID-19, enrolled during active disease. The rearrangement joins TRBV5-1 to TRBJ2-7, with a tentative D call TRBD2 (6 bases). The sequenced sample consisted of peripheral blood. The CDR3 reads CASSTRPTSSYEQYF. The CDR3 region has the DNA TGCGCCAGCAGCACCCGCCCGACTAGCTCCTACGAGCAGTACTTC. Supplemented by reference TRBV5-1 and TRBJ2-7, the full variable domain reads KAGVTQTPRYLIKTRGQQVTLSCSPISGHRSVSWYQQTPGQGLQFLFEYFSETQRNKGNFPGRFSGRQFSNSRSEMNVSTLELGDSALYLCASSTRPTSSYEQYFGPGTRLTVT.